This TCR beta chain was recorded in a study of early T cells in non-severe SARS-CoV-2 infection. Study-wide context: The study sequenced bulk RNA from unsorted whole blood, with chains unpaired.

The library protocol tagged individual cDNA molecules with unique molecular identifiers. MiXCR, run by TCRdb on the 5' RACE reads, gives a single entry per CDR3 protein. The sample yields 50,000 to 65,000 distinct CDR3 sequences, roughly 18% seen once. CDR3 length: 12 residues. Germline assignment: CDR1 SGHVS and CDR2 FNYEAQ. V was clipped by 5 bases and J by 5 bases, with 9 bases between them. This clonotype appeared many times. Its antigen is currently unknown. General study results and limits: VDJdb matches were skewed toward anti-spike CD8 T cell responses.

This TCR was recovered from an adult who was a healthcare worker with PCR-confirmed SARS-CoV-2 infection or an uninfected control (not recorded which). The sample consisted of whole blood, taken at baseline. The rearrangement links TRBV7-6 to TRBJ2-5; D not certain. The CDR3 protein is CASSRIRETQYF. For the CDR3, the DNA is TGTGCCAGCAGCCGGATACGTGAGACCCAGTACTTC.